The source of this T cell receptor beta chain is a study of TIL therapy for anti-PD-1-resistant metastatic lung cancer. Sequencing used immunoSEQ v3. Libraries were sequenced to around 2 million read pairs (survey) or roughly 5-6 million (deep). The assay was immunoSEQ multiplex PCR, and TCRdb's table has in-frame clones only and misses some. The data contain about 60,000 clones, roughly 69% of them singletons. Looked up from germline, CDR1 is MDHEN and CDR2 is SYDVKM. V was cut by 5 bases and J by 1 base, with 12 bases left in between. This CDR3 has 15 amino acids. Time point reported: pre-treatment sample, taken before nivolumab and TIL therapy.

The rearrangement links TRBV28 to TRBJ2-4, with D tentatively TRBD2 (5 bases). The specimen was blood, collected at baseline. This TCR was sampled from a person aged 25 to 85 with non-small cell lung cancer. The CDR3: CASSAPPGAKNIQYF. The CDR3 coding sequence is TGTGCCAGCAGTGCCCCCCCGGGGGCCAAAAACATTCAGTACTTC.